Presented here are 6 T cell receptor beta chains from one specimen sequenced in a study of technical replicates of blood from several donors. The method was immunoSEQ multiplex PCR; TCRdb's version includes in-frame clones alone and lacks a portion of them. The table records 80,000 to 100,000 clones, 95% of them present only once. The sample was T cells isolated from PBMCs. These receptors all stem from a human donor in good health.

The V call is TRBV6-1, the J call TRBJ2-7; D is undetermined. V dropped 1 base and J dropped 0 bases, with 10 bases sitting between them. This CDR3 comprises 15 residues. The germline gives CDR1 MNHNS, CDR2 SASEGT. The CDR3 reads CASSEVAGSSYEQYF. In nucleotides, the CDR3 is TGTGCCAGCAGTGAAGTGGCAGGCTCCTCCTACGAGCAGTACTTC.

The chain uses TRBV19 and TRBJ1-5; D gene unclear. V was trimmed by 6 bases and J by 5 bases, leaving 20 bases between them. The germline V gene encodes CDR1 LNHDA and CDR2 SQIVND (reference sequence). This CDR3 is 16 amino acids long. CDR3 sequence (DNA): TGTGCCAGTAGGGACCGGGATCAGAAGAGTCATCAGCCCCAGCATTTT. This encodes CASRDRDQKSHQPQHF.

The chain has TRBV10-3 and TRBJ2-1, with a tentative D call TRBD2 (5 bases). Trimming took off 3 bases at V and 7 bases at J, with 13 bases between the two ends. The germline CDR1 and CDR2 sequences are ENHRY and SYGVKD. The CDR3 extends over 14 amino acids. CDR3 protein: CAISDRGALNEQFF. CDR3 DNA sequence: TGTGCCATCAGTGATCGGGGAGCCTTAAATGAGCAGTTCTTC.

This chain joins TRBV15 and TRBJ1-1, with 7 bases lining up with TRBD1. CDR1 LNHNV and CDR2 YYDKDF come from the germline V gene (reference sequence). V shed 1 base and J 2 bases; nucleotides not matched to a gene: 4. This CDR3 spans 15 amino acids. The CDR3 sequence is CATSRARQGNTEAFF. CDR3 sequence (DNA): TGTGCCACCAGCAGAGCCAGACAGGGAAACACTGAAGCTTTCTTT.

J is TRBJ2-7 and V is TRBV10-1; maybe TRBD1 (7 bases). V was pared by 2 bases and J by 4 bases, with 15 bases between. Germline CDR1 is WNHNN and CDR2 is SYGVQD (reference sequence). The CDR3 is 15 residues long. CDR3 sequence: CASSERGTAAYEQYF. Here the CDR3 DNA reads TGCGCCAGCAGTGAGCGGGGGACAGCGGCTTACGAGCAGTACTTC.

The chain has TRBV7-9 and TRBJ1-2, with a possible D match to TRBD1 (5 bases). This CDR3 contains 13 residues. CDR1 SEHNR and CDR2 FQNEAQ come from the germline V gene (reference sequence). Trimming left V 4 bases short and J 4 bases short, with 10 bases between. CDR3: CASSSRVAYGYTF. CDR3 DNA: TGTGCCAGCAGCTCCAGGGTGGCCTATGGCTACACCTTC.